The rows below give T cell receptor beta chains drawn from one sample of a study of PD-L1 blockade in urothelial cancer. Here immunoSEQ multiplex PCR was the method, and the copy in TCRdb shows in-frame clones only, minus some. The table lists over 45,000 clones, about 86% of them singletons. Specimen: PBMCs, collected around atezolizumab (anti-PD-L1) treatment. The receptors derive from a man aged 45-65 years with urothelial cancer. Both conserved end residues are part of each CDR3. D genes are given only for firm matches. Expanded clones are given a class, and other clones once, few, many or no size at all.

d_call | j_call | v_call | clone_size | cdr3_nt | cdr3_aa
TRBD1 | TRBJ2-7 | TRBV5-1 | . | TGCGCCAGCAGCAACCGGGACAGAAAGACCTACGAGCAGTACTTC | CASSNRDRKTYEQYF
TRBD1 | TRBJ2-2 | TRBV7-7 | . | TGTGCTAGCAGCTTAGGGACAGGGAACCCCGGGGAGCTGTTTTTT | CASSLGTGNPGELFF
. | TRBJ2-2 | TRBV7-3 | . | TGTGCCAGCAGCTTCGGACAGCCCGACGAGTCTGGCGGGGAGCTGTTTTTT | CASSFGQPDESGGELFF
. | TRBJ1-2 | TRBV28 | once | TGTGCCAGCAGTTCGGGTCCTTACTATGGCTACACCTTC | CASSSGPYYGYTF
TRBD2 | TRBJ2-7 | TRBV29-1 | . | TGCAGCGTCGTCGGGAGGGTGGGGGGTAAGTCCTACGAGCAGTACTTC | CSVVGRVGGKSYEQYF
. | TRBJ2-7 | TRBV9 | . | TGTGCCAGCAGCGTAAGTAGCTCCTACGAGCAGTACTTC | CASSVSSSYEQYF
. | TRBJ2-7 | TRBV5-5 | . | TGTGCCAGCGGGGCTGAAACCATTTTCGAGCAGTACTTC | CASGAETIFEQYF
TRBD2 | TRBJ2-3 | TRBV18 | . | TGTGCCAGCTCACCGCAGGGGCTAGCGGGAGCAGATACGCAGTATTTT | CASSPQGLAGADTQYF
. | TRBJ1-5 | TRBV6-5 | . | TGTGCCAGCAGTTACTCTCGGGTGCAGCCCCAGCATTTT | CASSYSRVQPQHF
TRBD1 | TRBJ2-1 | TRBV7-9 | . | TGTGCCAGCAGCCCCCCGGACAGGGCTTACAATGAGCAGTTCTTC | CASSPPDRAYNEQFF
. | TRBJ2-7 | TRBV19 | once | TGTGCCAGTAGTATAGGAAGCGGATCCTACGAGCAGTACTTC | CASSIGSGSYEQYF
. | TRBJ1-3 | TRBV5-4 | . | TGTGCCAGCAGCTTGGGCAGCTCTGGAAACACCATATATTTT | CASSLGSSGNTIYF
TRBD1 | TRBJ1-5 | TRBV19 | . | TGTGCCAGTAGTTCGGTGGGACAGGCGGATCAGCCCCAGCATTTT | CASSSVGQADQPQHF
TRBD2 | TRBJ2-7 | TRBV7-8 | . | TGTGCCAGCAGGTTTAGCGGGAGTTACGAGCAGTACTTC | CASRFSGSYEQYF
. | TRBJ1-3 | TRBV6-1 | . | TGTGCCAGCAGTGAAGCATGGAGCTCTGGAAACACCATATATTTT | CASSEAWSSGNTIYF
. | TRBJ2-7 | TRBV28 | . | TGTGCCAGCAGTTCTAGCTACGAGCAGTACTTC | CASSSSYEQYF
TRBD2 | TRBJ2-7 | TRBV27 | . | TGTGCCAGCAGTCGAAGGACTAGCGGAGGCGCCTACGAGCAGTACTTC | CASSRRTSGGAYEQYF
TRBD1 | TRBJ2-2 | TRBV5-1 | . | TGCGCCAGCAGCTTCCGAGTCAGGGGGACGAACACCGGGGAGCTGTTTTTT | CASSFRVRGTNTGELFF
TRBD1 | TRBJ1-3 | TRBV9 | once | TGTGCCAGCAGCGGATCCGGGACAGGGGGCTCTGGAAACACCATATATTTT | CASSGSGTGGSGNTIYF
TRBD1 | TRBJ2-5 | TRBV2 | . | TGTGCCAGCATCCGGGACAGGGGCCTAAAGTACTTC | CASIRDRGLKYF
TRBD1 | TRBJ1-1 | TRBV6-1 | . | TGTGCCAGCAGTGACCTGACGACAGGGAAGACTGAAGCTTTCTTT | CASSDLTTGKTEAFF
. | TRBJ2-1 | TRBV28 | . | TGTGCCAGCAGTTCGGTAGATCTCCCCTCCAATGAGCAGTTCTTC | CASSSVDLPSNEQFF
. | TRBJ1-6 | TRBV19 | . | TGTGCCAGTAGTGCGGACAGCGGAAATTCACCCCTCCACTTT | CASSADSGNSPLHF
TRBD1 | TRBJ2-1 | TRBV5-1 | . | TGCGCCAGCAGCTCGGGACAGCCACCCAATGAGCAGTTCTTC | CASSSGQPPNEQFF
. | TRBJ1-3 | TRBV7-9 | . | TGTGCCAGCGGCCACAGGGCAGCTGGAAACACCATATATTTT | CASGHRAAGNTIYF
. | TRBJ1-1 | TRBV19 | . | TGTGCCAGTAGTATAGCGCGGGGGGGTGTCACTGAAGCTTTCTTT | CASSIARGGVTEAFF
TRBD1 | TRBJ1-6 | TRBV30 | . | TGTGCCTGGAGTTGGACAGGGAGGGATTCACCCCTCCACTTT | CAWSWTGRDSPLHF
TRBD1 | TRBJ2-5 | TRBV7-6 | . | TGTGCCAGCAGCTTAGCGACAGGGCGGGAGACCCAGTACTTC | CASSLATGRETQYF
. | TRBJ1-6 | TRBV5-6 | once | TGTGCCAGCAGTTATCGACAGAATTCACCCCTCCACTTT | CASSYRQNSPLHF
. | TRBJ1-4 | TRBV5-1 | few | TGCGCCAGCAGCACCCGGGGGACTAATGAAAAACTGTTTTTT | CASSTRGTNEKLFF
. | TRBJ1-6 | TRBV14 | few | TGTGCCAGCAGCCAACAGGGGACGCATTCACCCCTCCACTTT | CASSQQGTHSPLHF
. | TRBJ1-3 | TRBV28 | . | TGTGCCAGCAGTTTAAAGCCAGGCAACTCTGGAAACACCATATATTTT | CASSLKPGNSGNTIYF
TRBD2 | TRBJ2-3 | TRBV10-3 | . | TGTGCCATCAGGGTAGCGGGAGGTGGGGATACGCAGTATTTT | CAIRVAGGGDTQYF
. | TRBJ2-6 | TRBV4-2 | . | TGTGCCAGCAGCCAAGATCTAACGTCTGGGGCCAACGTCCTGACTTTC | CASSQDLTSGANVLTF
TRBD2 | TRBJ2-7 | TRBV28 | . | TGTGCCAGTTCCCTAGCGGGAAAGTACGAGCAGTACTTC | CASSLAGKYEQYF
TRBD1 | TRBJ1-6 | TRBV28 | . | TGTGCCAGCAGTTTACCCGACAGGGGCAATTCACCCCTCCACTTT | CASSLPDRGNSPLHF
TRBD2 | TRBJ2-4 | TRBV18 | . | TGTGCCAGCTCACCAAGGGAGGGAGGGAGGAACATTCAGTACTTC | CASSPREGGRNIQYF
TRBD1 | TRBJ1-5 | TRBV9 | . | TGTGCCAGCAGCTTCGGGACAGGCAATCAGCCCCAGCATTTT | CASSFGTGNQPQHF
. | TRBJ1-2 | TRBV25-1 | . | TGTGCCAGCAGTGAATTAACCGAAGGAGGGTTTGGTGGCTACACCTTC | CASSELTEGGFGGYTF
TRBD1 | TRBJ1-1 | TRBV7-9 | . | TGTGCCAGCAGCTTTACTGACAGGGGGCGCGGGATGGCTTTCTTT | CASSFTDRGRGMAFF
. | TRBJ1-3 | TRBV27 | . | TGTGCCAGCAGTTTGACAGGTTTTCCCTCGAGCTCTGGAAACACCATATATTTT | CASSLTGFPSSSGNTIYF
TRBD1 | TRBJ2-2 | TRBV5-1 | . | TGCGCCAGCAGCTTGGGGACAGGAACGAACACCGGGGAGCTGTTTTTT | CASSLGTGTNTGELFF
. | TRBJ2-7 | TRBV18 | . | TGTGCCAGCTCACCAGGAACGGGGGCCTACGAGCAGTACTTC | CASSPGTGAYEQYF
. | TRBJ1-1 | TRBV30 | once | TGTGCCTGGAGTTTAAGACAGGTATGGAACACTGAAGCTTTCTTT | CAWSLRQVWNTEAFF
. | TRBJ2-7 | TRBV12-2 | once | TGTGCAAGTCGCTTAGGTAAAAGACAGGGCACCTACGAGCAGTACTTC | CASRLGKRQGTYEQYF
TRBD1 | TRBJ2-7 | TRBV28 | . | TGTGCCAGCAGTCCCTCGGACAGGGAGGAGCAGTACTTC | CASSPSDREEQYF
. | TRBJ1-6 | TRBV5-8 | . | TGTGCCAGCAGCTTGGGACAGGTCCACAATTCACCCCTCCACTTT | CASSLGQVHNSPLHF
TRBD1 | TRBJ2-7 | TRBV19 | . | TGTGCCAGTAGTATACCTGGACAGGAAAACTACGAGCAGTACTTC | CASSIPGQENYEQYF
. | TRBJ2-7 | TRBV6-5 | . | TGTGCCAGCAGTTCCTCGACAGGGACTCAGTACTTC | CASSSSTGTQYF
. | TRBJ1-1 | TRBV7-2 | . | TGTGCCAGCAGCTTTTCGCAGGGGAACACTGAAGCTTTCTTT | CASSFSQGNTEAFF
. | TRBJ1-1 | TRBV5-1 | . | TGCGCCAGCAGCCCCTCCGGAGGGGCCACCCTGAACACTGAAGCTTTCTTT | CASSPSGGATLNTEAFF
TRBD2 | TRBJ2-1 | TRBV7-2 | . | TGTGCCAGCAGCTTAGTAAGGAGCGGGAGACGGGATGAGCAGTTCTTC | CASSLVRSGRRDEQFF
TRBD1 | TRBJ2-3 | TRBV5-6 | . | TGTGCCAGCAGCGGGGGACAGGGAGGCCTCGTGGGCACAGATACGCAGTATTTT | CASSGGQGGLVGTDTQYF
. | TRBJ1-3 | TRBV28 | . | TGTGCCAGCCTTTATGCGGGGGCCGGAAACACCATATATTTT | CASLYAGAGNTIYF
TRBD1 | TRBJ2-3 | TRBV15 | once | TGTGCCACCAGCACCGGGACAGCTAGCACAGATACGCAGTATTTT | CATSTGTASTDTQYF
TRBD2 | TRBJ2-3 | TRBV7-3 | . | TGTGCCAGCAGCTCAACCGGGACTAGCGGGAACACAGATACGCAGTATTTT | CASSSTGTSGNTDTQYF
TRBD2 | TRBJ2-1 | TRBV11-2 | few | TGTGCCAGCAGCCCACTAGCGGTCCACTACAATGAGCAGTTCTTC | CASSPLAVHYNEQFF